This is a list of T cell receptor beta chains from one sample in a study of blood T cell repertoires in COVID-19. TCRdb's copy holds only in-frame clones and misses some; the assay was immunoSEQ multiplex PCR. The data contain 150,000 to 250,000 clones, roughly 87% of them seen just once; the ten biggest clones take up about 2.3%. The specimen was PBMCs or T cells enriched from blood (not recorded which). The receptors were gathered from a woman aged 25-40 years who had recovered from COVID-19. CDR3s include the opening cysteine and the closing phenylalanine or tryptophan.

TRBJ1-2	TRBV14	CASSQEGGLWLRGYTF
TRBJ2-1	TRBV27	CASSLNRGLEQFF
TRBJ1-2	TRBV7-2	CASSSPQGVLNYGYTF
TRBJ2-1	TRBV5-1	CASSAGLAGKNEQFF
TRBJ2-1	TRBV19	CASSIEFEQFF
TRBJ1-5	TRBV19	CASSTDRSPGPQHF
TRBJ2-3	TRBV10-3	CAISESLSPGSTDTQYF
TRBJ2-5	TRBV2	CASSEAGPRAYETQYF
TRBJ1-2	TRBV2	CASSELTGYGYTF
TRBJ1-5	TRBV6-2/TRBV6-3	CASSPVTGGEGNQPQHF
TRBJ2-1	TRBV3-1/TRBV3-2	CASSQALDSESLDEQFF
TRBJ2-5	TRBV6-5	CASSYSSGGETQYF
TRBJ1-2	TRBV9	CASSAQLGASIHF
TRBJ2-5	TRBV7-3	CASSLSGTSGGKETQYF
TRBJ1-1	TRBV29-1	CSVHRDTEAFF
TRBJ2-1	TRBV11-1	CASTETSGSFHEQFF
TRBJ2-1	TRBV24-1	CATSDRQGGSNEQFF
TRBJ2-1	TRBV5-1	CASSLAEAEQFF
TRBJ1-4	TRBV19	CASSRQGFQKKLFF
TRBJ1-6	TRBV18	CASSPTRERSPLHF
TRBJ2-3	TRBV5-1	CASSLQRGGEDTQYF
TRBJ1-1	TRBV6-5	CASRQVRGRPFF
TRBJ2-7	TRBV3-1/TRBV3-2	CASSQGQEDEQYF
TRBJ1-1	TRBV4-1	CASSQDYLNTEAFF
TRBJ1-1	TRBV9	CASSVEQLMNTEAFF
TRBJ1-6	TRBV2	CASRPDRGDSPLHF
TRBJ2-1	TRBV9	CASSVNYYNEQFF
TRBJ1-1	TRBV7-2	CASSLIPGWNTEAFF
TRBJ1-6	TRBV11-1	CASSSDRGSPLHF
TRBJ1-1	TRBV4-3	CASSQERHQNTEAFF
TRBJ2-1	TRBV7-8	CASTKQGSSYNEQFF
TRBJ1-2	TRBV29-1	CSVEDLGGNYGYTF
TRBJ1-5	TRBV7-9	CASSLEDSNQPQHF
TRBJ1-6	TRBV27	CASSLRGNYNSPLHF
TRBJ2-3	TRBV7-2	CASSFRAGSTDTQYF
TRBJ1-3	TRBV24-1	CATSDYRGNTIYF
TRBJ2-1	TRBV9	CASSPQRDINEQFF
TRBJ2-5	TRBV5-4	CASHSSGTQYF
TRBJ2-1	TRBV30	CAWSPGQGYNEQFF
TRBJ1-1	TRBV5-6	CASSLDRNTEAFF
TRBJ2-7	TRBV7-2	CASSLDSSYEQYF
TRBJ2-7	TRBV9	CASSKQGVSYEQYF
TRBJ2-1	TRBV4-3	CASSQGWTGALEQFF
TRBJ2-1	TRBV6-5	CASSFTDRPENEQFF